Listed here are 24 T cell receptor beta chains from one sample, sequenced in a study of cytomegalovirus exposure and HLA in healthy donors. 13 Jbeta primers and 60 Vbeta primers were used for the PCR. Sequencing was performed with immunoSEQ multiplex PCR; in TCRdb, only in-frame clones are kept and a portion is missing. The sample carries roughly 110,000 clones, over 60% recorded once. The sample comprised PBMCs. Receptor source: a woman aged 50 to 65 in good health and CMV-seropositive.

This chain connects TRBV7-3 to TRBJ1-1, with TRBD1 as a possible D gene (5 bases). CDR1 and CDR2 (germline): SGHTA, FQGTGA. Trimming shortened V by 5 bases and J by 0 bases, and 19 bases separated the two germline ends. The CDR3 runs 17 residues. The CDR3 DNA is TGTGCCAGCAGCCTCGGGCGGGGCCCCCCTTTGAACACTGAAGCTTTCTTT. It translates to CASSLGRGPPLNTEAFF.

The rearrangement uses TRBV7-9 and TRBJ1-2; weak D call: TRBD1 (5 bases). Germline CDR1 and CDR2: SEHNR and FQNEAQ (reference sequence). The length of the CDR3 is 15 residues. Trimming pared 3 bases from V and 4 bases from J, leaving 15 bases between. CDR3 sequence: CASSFSRVRSYGYTF. The CDR3 DNA reads as TGTGCCAGCAGCTTCAGCAGGGTCCGATCCTATGGCTACACCTTC.

The chain carries TRBV4-1 and TRBJ1-5; 8 positions match TRBD1. In germline, CDR1 is MGHRA, CDR2 YSYEKL. The junction had 7 bases not matched to a gene; V was cut back by 0 bases and J by 6 bases. This CDR3 is built from 16 residues. CDR3: CASSQDPGQAGQPQHF. DNA of the CDR3: TGCGCCAGCAGCCAAGATCCGGGACAGGCGGGTCAGCCCCAGCATTTT.

The chain has TRBV27 and TRBJ1-1; TRBD1 is a possible D gene (5 bases). The CDR3 runs 14 residues. Per the germline V gene, CDR1 is MNHEY and CDR2 is SMNVEV (reference sequence). Trimming took off 6 bases at V and 1 base at J, with 12 bases between the two ends. CDR3 residues: CASSNRQKNTEAFF. As DNA, the CDR3 is TGTGCCAGCAGCAACAGACAGAAGAACACTGAAGCTTTCTTT.

The chain employs TRBV18 and TRBJ2-2, with 7 bases fitting TRBD1. The junction had 7 bases not matched to a gene; V was cut back by 6 bases and J by 3 bases. Germline assignment: CDR1 KGHSH and CDR2 LQKENI. The CDR3 extends over 15 amino acids. The CDR3 region has the DNA TGTGCCAGCTCCGCCGGGACAGCAGACACCGGGGAGCTGTTTTTT. Translated: CASSAGTADTGELFF.

The J gene is TRBJ1-1, the V gene TRBV13, with 11 bases identical to TRBD1. This CDR3 has 13 amino acids. V was clipped by 6 bases and J by 7 bases; unmatched bases: 4. Germline CDR1 PRHDT, CDR2 FYEKMQ (reference sequence). The CDR3 here is CASSTGTGGEAFF. CDR3 in DNA: TGTGCCAGCAGTACCGGGACAGGGGGTGAAGCTTTCTTT.

CDR3 DNA: TGCACCAGCAGCTTTTCGTGGGAGGGGGGGAAATGCCAGCCCCAGCATTTT. Protein product: CTSSFSWEGGKCQPQHF. The rearrangement links TRBV1 to TRBJ1-5. TRBV1 is noted as a pseudogene. The CDR3 is 17 amino acids.

Here the CDR3 DNA reads TGTGCCAGCAGCCCTGACAGGGGGCAGGGCACTGAAGCTTTCTTT. Translating it yields CASSPDRGQGTEAFF. The chain recombines TRBV5-6 with TRBJ1-1; 10 nucleotides agree with TRBD1. J lost 4 bases, V lost 4 bases, and 7 bases had no gene match. In germline, CDR1 is SGHDT, CDR2 YYEEEE. The CDR3 is 15 amino acids.

The chain is built from TRBV29-1 and TRBJ2-5; D gene ambiguous. The CDR3 covers 12 residues. Deletions cut 4 bases from V and 4 bases from J, with 10 bases between. In germline, CDR1 is SQVTM, CDR2 ANQGSEA. This chain's CDR3 is CSVVGEAETQYF. The DNA of the CDR3 is TGCAGCGTTGTCGGAGAGGCAGAGACCCAGTACTTC.

The rearrangement uses TRBV28 and TRBJ2-7, with TRBD1 as a possible D gene (5 bases). V was clipped by 7 bases and J by 2 bases, with 9 bases between them. This CDR3 is built from 12 residues. CDR1 MDHEN and CDR2 SYDVKM come from the germline V gene. The CDR3 reads CASTATAYEQYF. CDR3 DNA sequence: TGTGCCAGCACCGCGACAGCCTACGAGCAGTACTTC. Supplemented by reference TRBV28 and TRBJ2-7, the full variable domain reads DVKVTQSSRYLVKRTGEKVFLECVQDMDHENMFWYRQDPGLGLRLIYFSYDVKMKEKGDIPEGYSVSREKKERFSLILESASTNQTSMYLCASTATAYEQYFGPGTRLTVT.

This chain uses TRBV28 with TRBJ1-5; D not certain. This CDR3 comprises 11 residues. Trimming pared 10 bases from V and 7 bases from J, leaving 11 bases between. Germline loops: CDR1 MDHEN, CDR2 SYDVKM. In DNA form, the CDR3 reads TGTGCCACAGGCCGAGGGCAGCCCCAGCATTTT. Translation gives CATGRGQPQHF.

This clone was counted once. The chain couples TRBV7-3 to TRBJ1-2; a weak D match, TRBD1 (5 bases). The germline gives CDR1 SGHTA, CDR2 FQGTGA. Trimming removed 5 bases from V and 3 bases from J, with 16 bases in between. CDR3 length: 15 residues. For the CDR3, the DNA is TGTGCCAGCAGCCCGTCGACAGCAACTCACTATGGCTACACCTTC. Its protein product is CASSPSTATHYGYTF. Full variable domain (missing parts from reference TRBV7-3 and TRBJ1-2): GAGVSQTPSNKVTEKGKYVELRCDPISGHTALYWYRQSLGQGPEFLIYFQGTGAADDSGLPNDRFFAVRPEGSVSTLKIQRTERGDSAVYLCASSPSTATHYGYTFGSGTRLTVV.

The J gene is TRBJ2-7, the V gene TRBV28, with 7 bases fitting TRBD2. V trimming: 2 bases; J trimming: 4 bases; junction bases outside the gene matches: 5. CDR3 length: 14 amino acids. Germline values: CDR1 MDHEN, CDR2 SYDVKM. CDR3 region: CASSLGGGSYEQYF. The CDR3 coding sequence is TGTGCCAGCAGTTTAGGGGGGGGGTCTTACGAGCAGTACTTC.

The chain recombines TRBV29-1 with TRBJ2-3, with TRBD2 identical over 12 bases. Germline V lookup: CDR1 SQVTM, CDR2 ANQGSEA. CDR3 size: 18 residues. V was clipped by 3 bases and J by 2 bases; unmatched bases: 12. As DNA, the CDR3 is TGCAGCGTTGAGGATGCTAGCGGGGGGGTATCCCACACAGATACGCAGTATTTT. It encodes CSVEDASGGVSHTDTQYF.

The chain uses TRBV27 and TRBJ1-6; D unresolved. Germline loops: CDR1 MNHEY, CDR2 SMNVEV (reference sequence). V was pared by 2 bases and J by 3 bases, with 11 bases between. This CDR3 contains 16 residues. CDR3 in amino acids: CASSLGPNYYNSPLHF. The CDR3 coding sequence is TGTGCCAGCAGTTTAGGCCCTAACTACTATAATTCACCCCTCCACTTT.

A single count supports this clone. The genes are TRBV19 and TRBJ1-1; TRBD1 aligns across 9 bases. The V gene end was trimmed by 8 bases and the J gene end by 5 bases; junction bases not matched to a gene: 15. Germline CDR1 and CDR2: LNHDA and SQIVND (reference sequence). The CDR3 has 16 residues. CDR3 loop: CASLGPPGQGITEAFF. Written as DNA, the CDR3 is TGTGCCAGTTTAGGTCCCCCGGGACAGGGTATTACTGAAGCTTTCTTT.

The gene calls are TRBV4-2 and TRBJ2-1, with 8 bases identical to TRBD2. The V gene end was trimmed by 0 bases and the J gene end by 6 bases; junction bases not matched to a gene: 7. Germline CDR1 and CDR2: LGHNA and YNFKEQ. The CDR3 has 16 amino acids. CDR3 protein: CASSQDRTGGSNEQFF. CDR3 DNA: TGTGCCAGCAGCCAAGATAGGACGGGGGGGTCCAATGAGCAGTTCTTC.

Comment on this clone: Sequence at one end of the junction differs from germline and may be a read error. The genes are TRBV6-6 and TRBJ1-1; D ambiguous. Per the germline V gene, CDR1 is MNHNY and CDR2 is SVGAGI (reference sequence). This CDR3 comprises 10 residues. CDR3 in amino acids: CASSVLVFLF. CDR3 coding DNA: TGTGCCAGCAGTGTTCTTGTTTTTCTCTTT.

This chain uses TRBV18 with TRBJ1-2; weak D call: TRBD1 (6 bases). Germline V gene lookup returns CDR1 KGHSH and CDR2 LQKENI. There are 16 residues in the CDR3. V was shortened by 3 bases and J by 5 bases, with 19 bases between the two germline ends. In DNA, the CDR3 is TGTGCCAGCTCACCGCTTCAGGGGATAGGGGTATATGGCTACACCTTC. Its translation: CASSPLQGIGVYGYTF.

The chain recombines TRBV15 with TRBJ2-7; D is possibly TRBD1 (6 bases). The germline V gene has CDR1 LNHNV and CDR2 YYDKDF (reference sequence). Trimming stripped 1 base from V and 7 bases from J, with 11 bases between. The CDR3 loop spans 13 amino acids. CDR3 in amino acids: CATSRAGTFEQYF. The CDR3 bases are TGTGCCACCAGCAGAGCCGGGACATTTGAGCAGTACTTC.

CDR3 sequence reads: CASSTGTGTTGANVLTF. Here the CDR3 DNA reads TGTGCCAGCAGTACCGGGACAGGGACAACCGGGGCCAACGTCCTGACTTTC. The V and J genes are TRBV2 and TRBJ2-6; 9 bases line up with TRBD1. The CDR3 is 17 amino acids. CDR1 is SNHLY and CDR2 is FYNNEI in the germline V gene. Unmatched junction bases numbered 9, after V lost 5 bases and J lost 4 bases.

The V call is TRBV15, the J call TRBJ2-3; no firm D call. V was trimmed by 0 bases and J by 6 bases, leaving 7 bases between them. The CDR3 has 13 amino acids. Per the germline V gene, CDR1 is LNHNV and CDR2 is YYDKDF (reference sequence). CDR3 nucleotide sequence: TGTGCCACCAGCAGAGATGGAGCGGATACGCAGTATTTT. Translated: CATSRDGADTQYF. The full variable domain, in which reference TRBV15 and TRBJ2-3 provide the parts outside the CDR3, is DAMVIQNPRYQVTQFGKPVTLSCSQTLNHNVMYWYQQKSSQAPKLLFHYYDKDFNNEADTPDNFQSRRPNTSFCFLDIRSPGLGDTAMYLCATSRDGADTQYFGPGTRLTVL.

This sequence joins TRBV30 and TRBJ1-5; D not resolved. The CDR3 contains 13 residues. Germline CDR1 GTSNPN, CDR2 SVGIG (reference sequence). Trimming took off 2 bases at V and 3 bases at J, with 8 bases between the two ends. CDR3 loop: CAWSLLFNQPQHF. Written as DNA, the CDR3 is TGTGCCTGGAGTCTTCTCTTCAATCAGCCCCAGCATTTT.

The J gene is TRBJ1-2, the V gene TRBV6-1; possibly TRBD1 for D (5 bases). V lost 1 base, J lost 4 bases, and 13 bases lay in between. This CDR3 comprises 15 residues. CDR1 MNHNS and CDR2 SASEGT come from the germline V gene. CDR3 coding DNA: TGTGCCAGCAGTGAAGTAAGGGGTTGGAGCTATGGCTACACCTTC. This gives the protein CASSEVRGWSYGYTF.